One T cell receptor beta chain is described in this entry. This sample is part of a study of OX40 agonist ivuxolimab in advanced cancers. For the study at large: Head and neck, renal cell, melanoma or hepatocellular carcinoma were the cancers that dose-escalation patients had.

Sequencing was performed with immunoSEQ multiplex PCR; in TCRdb, only in-frame clones are kept and a portion is missing. The data contain 75,000 to 95,000 clones, approximately 86% of them singletons. The CDR3 is made up of 15 amino acids. V lost 0 bases to trimming and J lost 3 bases, with 9 bases between them. Germline loops: CDR1 MGHRA, CDR2 YSYEKL. This rearrangement joins TRBV4-1 to TRBJ2-4; D is ambiguous. The input for sequencing was CD4+ or CD8+ T cells sorted from blood, taken in a trial of the OX40 agonist ivuxolimab. The origin of this receptor is an adult with an advanced solid tumor such as melanoma, head and neck, liver or kidney cancer. The CDR3 region has the DNA TGCGCCAGCAGCCAAGAACCCGAAGTCAAAAACATTCAGTACTTC. It encodes CASSQEPEVKNIQYF.